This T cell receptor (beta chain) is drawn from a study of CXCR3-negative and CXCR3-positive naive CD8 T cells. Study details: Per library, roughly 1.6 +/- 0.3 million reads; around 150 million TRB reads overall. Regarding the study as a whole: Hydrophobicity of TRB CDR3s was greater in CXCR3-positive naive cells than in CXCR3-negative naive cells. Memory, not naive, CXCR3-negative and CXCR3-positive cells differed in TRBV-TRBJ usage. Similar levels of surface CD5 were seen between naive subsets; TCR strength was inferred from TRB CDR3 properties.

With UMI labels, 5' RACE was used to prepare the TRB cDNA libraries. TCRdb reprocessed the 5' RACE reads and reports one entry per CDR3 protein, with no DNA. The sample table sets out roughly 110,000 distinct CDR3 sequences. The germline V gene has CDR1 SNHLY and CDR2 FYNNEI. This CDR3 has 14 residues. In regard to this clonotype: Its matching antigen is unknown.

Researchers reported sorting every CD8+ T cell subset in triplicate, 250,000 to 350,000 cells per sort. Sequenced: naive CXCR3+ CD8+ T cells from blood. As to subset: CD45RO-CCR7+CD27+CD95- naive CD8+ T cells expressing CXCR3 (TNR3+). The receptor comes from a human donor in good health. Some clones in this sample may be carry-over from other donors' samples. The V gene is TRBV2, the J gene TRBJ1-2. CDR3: CASSDSPEDYGYTF.